This is a list of T cell receptor beta chains from one sample in a study of early stage breast cancer tumors. Here immunoSEQ multiplex PCR was the method, and the copy in TCRdb shows in-frame clones only, minus some. The sample includes about 51,000 clones, 78% of them seen just once. Material for sequencing was blood. These receptors came from a person aged 40 to 49 with breast cancer. Each CDR3 is given with its conserved first and last residue. A D gene is named only where the DNA matches it firmly. Clone size appears in some rows only: once, few, many, or a class for an expanded clone.

once NA TRBJ2-3 TRBV5-1 CASSLELTLDTQYF TGCGCCAGCAGCTTGGAATTAACTTTGGATACGCAGTATTTT
few NA TRBJ2-7 TRBV20-1 CSARDNYEQYF TGCAGTGCTAGGGACAACTACGAGCAGTACTTC
NA NA TRBJ2-1 TRBV7-3 CASSQGDEQFF TGTGCCAGCAGCCAAGGGGATGAGCAGTTCTTC
NA NA TRBJ1-1 TRBV29-1 CSLWGRIMNTEAFF TGCAGCCTCTGGGGACGGATTATGAACACTGAAGCTTTCTTT
once NA TRBJ2-2 TRBV6-5 CASSYYPGSNTGELFF TGTGCCAGCAGTTACTATCCGGGTTCGAACACCGGGGAGCTGTTTTTT
NA NA TRBJ2-3 TRBV4-1 CASSQGEGKTDTQYF TGCGCCAGCAGCCAAGGGGAAGGGAAAACAGATACGCAGTATTTT
few NA TRBJ2-7 TRBV19 CASRRQSSSYEQYF TGTGCCAGTAGGCGCCAGTCGAGCTCCTACGAGCAGTACTTC
NA TRBD2 TRBJ2-3 TRBV7-2 CASSPRLAGAADTQYF TGTGCCAGCAGCCCCCGACTAGCGGGAGCCGCAGATACGCAGTATTTT
few NA TRBJ1-4 TRBV2 CASSEGAGKLFF TGTGCCAGCAGTGAAGGGGCGGGAAAACTGTTTTTT
NA NA TRBJ2-5 TRBV6-5 CASSYSKGMGKETQYF TGTGCCAGCAGTTACTCCAAGGGTATGGGGAAAGAGACCCAGTACTTC
NA TRBD2 TRBJ2-1 TRBV5-1 CASSLPTSGIDNEQFF TGCGCCAGCAGCCTCCCGACTAGCGGGATAGACAATGAGCAGTTCTTC
once NA TRBJ2-5 TRBV1 CTSSQDPPASGSPYGETQYF TGCACCAGCAGCCAAGATCCTCCGGCTAGCGGGAGCCCTTATGGAGAGACCCAGTACTTC
NA NA TRBJ1-1 TRBV6-5 CASTLLGGRGEAFF TGTGCCAGCACCCTCCTTGGGGGTCGTGGCGAAGCTTTCTTT
few NA TRBJ2-7 TRBV7-9 CASRGGAEQYF TGTGCCAGCAGGGGGGGAGCGGAGCAGTACTTC
once TRBD1 TRBJ1-2 TRBV18 CASSPPETGGRGYTF TGTGCCAGCTCACCACCCGAGACAGGGGGTCGGGGCTACACCTTC
NA NA TRBJ2-7 TRBV7-9 CASSLGQRGQYF TGTGCCAGCAGCTTAGGACAGAGGGGGCAGTACTTC
NA TRBD2 TRBJ2-5 TRBV11-2 CASSPGLAPGSETQYF TGTGCCAGCAGCCCGGGACTAGCCCCTGGCAGCGAGACCCAGTACTTC
NA NA TRBJ1-1 TRBV18 CASSPEGWTEAFF TGTGCCAGCTCACCAGAGGGTTGGACTGAAGCTTTCTTT
NA NA TRBJ2-2 TRBV7-9 CASSLALGGSRELFF TGTGCCAGCAGCTTAGCTCTCGGTGGGAGCCGGGAGCTGTTTTTT
few NA TRBJ1-3 TRBV19 CASRVEGSGNTIYF TGTGCCAGTAGGGTTGAGGGCTCTGGAAACACCATATATTTT
NA NA TRBJ2-7 TRBV6-6 CASSAGGTDSYEQYF TGTGCCAGCAGCGCCGGGGGGACAGACTCCTACGAGCAGTACTTC
NA NA TRBJ2-7 TRBV11-3 CASRLGAQTYEQYF TGTGCCAGCAGGTTAGGCGCCCAAACCTACGAGCAGTACTTC
NA NA TRBJ1-1 TRBV11-3 CASSRDPEDTEAFF TGTGCCAGCAGCCGGGACCCCGAAGACACTGAAGCTTTCTTT
once NA TRBJ2-3 TRBV30 CAWSPGEYTDTQYF TGTGCCTGGAGTCCCGGGGAATACACAGATACGCAGTATTTT
NA TRBD2 TRBJ2-7 TRBV28 CASSSPAGGGDEQYF TGTGCCAGCAGTTCACCAGCGGGAGGTGGGGACGAGCAGTACTTC
NA TRBD2 TRBJ2-7 TRBV7-9 CASSWGGSGTREQYF TGTGCCAGCAGCTGGGGTGGAAGCGGGACTAGGGAGCAGTACTTC